This T cell receptor (beta chain) was identified during a study of T cell responses to AZD1222 COVID-19 vaccine. Across the whole study: Whether given at about 4 or about 12 weeks, second doses were pooled. Points from the study as a whole: Clonal diversity was possibly underestimated, and the donors were mostly white British, with more females. Only a handful of AZD1222 recipients were seropositive at baseline.

Assay used: immunoSEQ multiplex PCR; TCRdb lists only in-frame clones, some missing. The profile shows roughly 180,000 clones, approximately 90% of them singletons. This clone appeared a single time. The target antigen is unknown. Germline lookup yields CDR1 SGHAT and CDR2 FQNNGV. The CDR3 is 14 amino acids. Trimming left V 5 bases short and J 7 bases short, with 16 bases between. The source material was peripheral blood, sampled on day 0 of AZD1222 vaccination. This TCR was recovered from an adult in good health. The V gene is TRBV11-2, the J gene TRBJ2-3; D is perhaps TRBD2 (5 bases). DNA of the CDR3: TGTGCCAGCAGCCGCGAGCTGGGAGCTTATACGCAGTATTTT. Translation gives CASSRELGAYTQYF. The full variable domain, rest sourced from reference TRBV11-2 and TRBJ2-3, is EAGVAQSPRYKIIEKRQSVAFWCNPISGHATLYWYQQILGQGPKLLIQFQNNGVVDDSQLPKDRFSAERLKGVDSTLKIQPAKLEDSAVYLCASSRELGAYTQYFGPGTRLTVL.